Given below is one T cell receptor (beta chain) in context. Profiled with immunoSEQ multiplex PCR; TCRdb holds only in-frame clones, not every one. The sample lists about 83,000 clones; around 83% were seen once. The CDR3 has 16 residues. Germline values: CDR1 MGHDK, CDR2 SYGVNS. The junction had 13 bases not matched to a gene; V was cut back by 2 bases and J by 10 bases. The sample comes from a study of blood T cell repertoires in COVID-19. The rearrangement joins TRBV25-1 to TRBJ2-1; 8 nucleotides line up with TRBD1. Sequencing was done on a sample of peripheral blood. This receptor was obtained from an elderly woman in a cohort sampled during active or convalescent COVID-19. The CDR3 region is CASSETRGLLSHEQFF. As DNA, the CDR3 is TGTGCCAGCAGTGAAACCAGGGGGCTTCTTAGCCACGAGCAGTTCTTC.